The 19 T cell receptor beta chains reported below all come from one sample, sequenced in a study of T cell repertoires in cytomegalovirus infection. No antigen is known for these receptors. TCRdb re-analysed the reads in MiXCR, keeping a single row per CDR3 protein. The sample yields 200,000 to 250,000 distinct CDR3 sequences, about 40% seen once. Material: CD8+ T cells from cultured PBMCs, obtained from culture after CMV antigen stimulation. These receptors were taken from a human donor in good health (CMV status not recorded). Some clones in this sample may be carry-over from other donors' samples.

CDR3 sequence (DNA): TGCAGTGCAGCGGGAATCACAGATACGCAGTATTTT. Protein product: CSAAGITDTQYF. The chain couples TRBV20-1 to TRBJ2-3, with 7 bases that match TRBD2. Germline assignment: CDR1 DFQATT and CDR2 SNEGSKA (reference sequence). This CDR3 spans 12 amino acids. The V gene end was trimmed by 6 bases and the J gene end by 2 bases; junction bases not matched to a gene: 2.

This clonotype was counted once. Given a much more abundant clone one base away, this may be a read error. The V call is TRBV7-6, the J call TRBJ2-5; the match to TRBD2 covers 12 bases. CDR3 size: 17 residues. Germline assignment: CDR1 SGHVS and CDR2 FNYEAQ. CDR3 coding DNA: TGTGCCACCAGCTTAGCATCGCTAGCGGGAGGGCCTGCGACCCAGTACTTC. Protein product: CATSLASLAGGPATQYF.

This chain links TRBV2 with TRBJ1-1; 12 bases match TRBD1. Per germline, CDR1 SNHLY and CDR2 FYNNEI. The CDR3 has 14 residues. Losses at the gene ends were 4 bases for V and 7 bases for J; bases not matched to a gene: 4. In nucleotides, the CDR3 is TGTGCCAGCAGTGCCGGGACAGGGGGCTATGAAGCTTTCTTT. Amino acids: CASSAGTGGYEAFF.

This clonotype was counted between two and nine times. The chain joins TRBV7-8 to TRBJ2-1; 9 nucleotides agree with TRBD2. The CDR3 covers 15 residues. Germline V gene data show CDR1 as SGHVS and CDR2 as FQNEAQ. Unmatched junction bases numbered 6, after V lost 4 bases and J lost 5 bases. CDR3 loop: CASSSRTSAHNEQFF. The CDR3 DNA sequence: TGTGCCAGCAGCTCTAGGACTAGCGCACACAATGAGCAGTTCTTC.

The genes are TRBV11-2 and TRBJ2-1; 11 bases are a match to TRBD2. Trimming removed 5 bases from V and 2 bases from J; junction bases left unmatched: 5. The CDR3 is 16 amino acids. Germline V lookup: CDR1 SGHAT, CDR2 FQNNGV. The CDR3 protein is CASSPVGLAAYNEQFF. CDR3 nucleotides: TGTGCCAGCAGCCCGGTGGGACTAGCGGCCTACAATGAGCAGTTCTTC.

The table lists this clonotype with a few counts. J is TRBJ2-7 and V is TRBV10-3; 10 bases are a match to TRBD1. Germline lookup yields CDR1 ENHRY and CDR2 SYGVKD. Trimming at V came to 0 bases and at J to 6 bases, leaving 14 bases not matched to a gene. The CDR3 contains 18 residues. The CDR3 DNA follows: TGTGCCATCAGTGAGTCCCCGACAGGGGGCGGAAGTCTGGTCGAGCAGTACTTC. It yields the protein CAISESPTGGGSLVEQYF.

At least ten counts were recorded for this clonotype. V gene TRBV7-3 combines with J gene TRBJ2-3; D is uncertain. Trimming stripped 2 bases from V and 2 bases from J, with 8 bases between. This CDR3 contains 14 residues. Germline CDR1 is SGHTA and CDR2 is FQGTGA. Here the CDR3 DNA reads TGTGCCAGCAGCTTAGCGGCCCACACAGATACGCAGTATTTT. This gives the protein CASSLAAHTDTQYF.

The chain carries TRBV4-1 and TRBJ2-7; maybe TRBD2 (5 bases). Trimming shortened V by 0 bases and J by 6 bases, and 9 bases separated the two germline ends. The germline V gene has CDR1 MGHRA and CDR2 YSYEKL. The CDR3 covers 13 residues. The CDR3 reads CASSQDKGSEQYF. In nucleotides, the CDR3 is TGCGCCAGCAGCCAAGACAAAGGGAGCGAGCAGTACTTC.

The V call is TRBV6-4, the J call TRBJ2-1; tentative D call: TRBD2 (6 bases). The V gene lost 0 bases and the J gene lost 0 bases, with 9 bases spanning the gap. Germline V CDR1 and CDR2: MRHNA, SNTAGT. The length of the CDR3 is 16 residues. The CDR3 coding sequence is TGTGCCAGCAGTGACTCTGGGGGGAGCTCCTACAATGAGCAGTTCTTC. Translated, it gives CASSDSGGSSYNEQFF.

This clonotype is a singleton in its sample. The CDR3 loop is CASSSSRGSPFDEQYF. The CDR3 region has the DNA TGTGCCAGCAGCTCTAGTAGAGGGAGCCCCTTTGACGAGCAGTACTTC. This chain joins TRBV5-4 and TRBJ2-7; TRBD2 might be the D (5 bases). Germline V gives CDR1 SGHNT, CDR2 YYREEE (reference sequence). V dropped 3 bases and J dropped 5 bases, with 21 bases sitting between them. The CDR3 runs to 16 residues. The full variable domain, with the rest looked up from reference TRBV5-4 and TRBJ2-7, is ETGVTQSPTHLIKTRGQQVTLRCSSQSGHNTVSWYQQALGQGPQFIFQYYREEENGRGNFPPRFSGLQFPNYSSELNVNALELDDSALYLCASSSSRGSPFDEQYFGPGTRLTVT.

The rearrangement joins TRBV27 to TRBJ2-1; weak D call: TRBD2 (6 bases). Germline V CDR1 and CDR2: MNHEY, SMNVEV (reference sequence). The CDR3 contains 16 residues. Trimming left V 5 bases short and J 3 bases short, with 17 bases between. CDR3 sequence: CASSDPRDSIYNEQFF. In DNA form, the CDR3 reads TGTGCCAGCAGTGATCCCCGGGACTCAATCTACAATGAGCAGTTCTTC.

This clonotype occurred a few times. V usage is TRBV7-9 and J usage is TRBJ1-2; TRBD1 matches at 9 bases. The ends lost 5 bases at V and 8 bases at J; junction bases unmatched: 15. This CDR3 region has 16 residues. CDR1 and CDR2 (germline): SEHNR, FQNEAQ (reference sequence). As DNA, the CDR3 is TGTGCCAGCAGCGTACCGGGACAGGGTTTCGAAATGGGCTACACCTTC. It translates to CASSVPGQGFEMGYTF.

CDR3 region: CASSKSHRDTTDTQYF. In DNA, the CDR3 is TGCGCCAGCAGCAAGAGTCACAGGGACACAACGGATACGCAGTATTTT. The chain uses TRBV5-1 and TRBJ2-3, with D tentatively TRBD1 (6 bases). Germline assignment: CDR1 SGHRS and CDR2 YFSETQ. V gave up 4 bases and J gave up 6 bases, with 21 bases separating them. There are 16 residues in the CDR3.

V and J are TRBV7-3 and TRBJ2-2; 8 nucleotides agree with TRBD2. Looked up from germline, CDR1 is SGHTA and CDR2 is FQGTGA. The length of the CDR3 is 15 residues. J was trimmed by 5 bases and V by 4 bases; bases with no gene match: 6. The CDR3 here is CASSSGGPQTGELFF. The CDR3, as DNA: TGTGCCAGCAGCTCGGGAGGGCCTCAAACCGGGGAGCTGTTTTTT.

This clonotype was detected a few times. This rearrangement joins TRBV29-1 to TRBJ2-3; D perhaps matches TRBD2 (6 bases). The CDR3 has 14 residues. Germline CDR1 SQVTM, CDR2 ANQGSEA. Trimming removed 3 bases at V and 2 bases at J, with 12 bases between. The CDR3 is CSVDGRILTDTQYF. Written as DNA, the CDR3 is TGCAGCGTTGATGGGAGGATCCTCACAGATACGCAGTATTTT.

This chain joins TRBV7-9 and TRBJ2-7, with a weak D call TRBD2 (7 bases). The V end was cut by 4 bases, the J end by 4 bases, with 20 bases between. Per the germline V gene, CDR1 is SEHNR and CDR2 is FQNEAQ (reference sequence). This CDR3 region has 16 residues. The CDR3 reads CASSSPGGPDRYEQYF. CDR3 in DNA: TGTGCCAGCAGCTCCCCCGGGGGGCCGGATCGATACGAGCAGTACTTC. Complete variable domain (other parts from reference TRBV7-9 and TRBJ2-7): DTGVSQNPRHKITKRGQNVTFRCDPISEHNRLYWYRQTLGQGPEFLTYFQNEAQLEKSRLLSDRFSAERPKGSFSTLEIQRTEQGDSAMYLCASSSPGGPDRYEQYFGPGTRLTVT.

The chain couples TRBV7-9 to TRBJ2-7; D ambiguous. The CDR3 has 14 amino acids. CDR1 SEHNR and CDR2 FQNEAQ come from the germline V gene (reference sequence). The V end was cut by 5 bases, the J end by 2 bases, with 13 bases between. CDR3 sequence reads: CASSPTLPAYEQYF. CDR3 coding DNA: TGTGCCAGCAGCCCGACTCTACCGGCCTACGAGCAGTACTTC.

The chain carries TRBV29-1 and TRBJ1-3; 12 nucleotides agree with TRBD1. Germline V gives CDR1 SQVTM, CDR2 ANQGSEA. J gave up 0 bases and V 0 bases, and 15 bases lay outside the gene matches. The CDR3 is 21 amino acids. CDR3 in amino acids: CSVEDLLGWDRGPHSGNTIYF. The CDR3 DNA reads TGCAGCGTTGAAGATCTTCTTGGGTGGGACAGGGGGCCCCACTCTGGAAACACCATATATTTT.

This chain uses TRBV27 with TRBJ1-1; perhaps TRBD1 as D (5 bases). The V end was cut by 5 bases, the J end by 5 bases, with 24 bases between. The CDR3 spans 17 residues. The V gene's germline CDR1 is MNHEY and CDR2 SMNVEV (reference sequence). The CDR3 region is CASSTIRPAGGTTEAFF. The CDR3, as DNA: TGTGCCAGCAGTACAATTCGCCCGGCGGGGGGGACGACTGAAGCTTTCTTT.